The T cell receptor beta chain under discussion was sequenced for a study of shared clonotypes between healthy human individuals. Clones were sequenced by immunoSEQ multiplex PCR, and TCRdb holds only the in-frame ones, with some missing. The table lists around 2.5 million clones, 93% of them singletons. The germline gives CDR1 SGHRS, CDR2 YFSETQ. CDR3 size: 15 residues. Between the trimmed V and J ends, which lost 0 bases and 4 bases, there was a span of 13 bases. This TCR came from a man between 18 and 29 years old in good health. Some clones in this sample may be carry-over from other donors' samples. This chain links TRBV5-1 with TRBJ1-2; D unresolved. The sample consisted of naive CD4+ T cells from PBMCs. Subset defined: CD45RA+ positively selected. Here the CDR3 reads CASSLEPGSGYGYTF. CDR3 sequence (DNA): TGCGCCAGCAGCTTGGAACCGGGGTCAGGCTATGGCTACACCTTC.